The 9 T cell receptor beta chains below come from one sample, sequenced in a study of OX40 agonist ivuxolimab in advanced cancers. Libraries were prepared by immunoSEQ multiplex PCR; TCRdb keeps only in-frame clonotypes and omits some of them. This table has fewer than 100,000 clones, over 90% appearing once. The specimen was CD4+ or CD8+ T cells sorted from blood, collected in a trial of the OX40 agonist ivuxolimab. These receptors were obtained from an adult with an advanced solid tumor such as melanoma, head and neck, liver or kidney cancer.

This clone is a singleton in its sample. The V gene is TRBV7-2, the J gene TRBJ2-7; possibly TRBD2 for D (6 bases). The germline V and J ends were trimmed by 4 bases and 5 bases, with 15 bases remaining between them. The CDR3 covers 14 residues. Germline CDR1 is SGHTA and CDR2 is FQGNSA. The CDR3 nucleotides read TGTGCCAGCAGCTCCCTCGGCGGGGTCGACGAGCAGTACTTC. Amino acids: CASSSLGGVDEQYF.

This chain joins TRBV6-5 and TRBJ1-5; 8 positions agree with TRBD1. CDR1 is MNHEY and CDR2 is SVGAGI in the germline V gene. This CDR3 contains 15 residues. J was trimmed by 4 bases and V by 4 bases; bases with no gene match: 6. DNA of the CDR3: TGTGCCAGCAGTTCAACAGGGGGAGGTAATCAGCCCCAGCATTTT. It codes for CASSSTGGGNQPQHF.

This clone was recorded only once. The chain couples TRBV6-5 to TRBJ2-2; maybe TRBD2 (5 bases). The CDR3 sequence is 11 residues long. V gave up 8 bases and J gave up 6 bases, with 7 bases separating them. Germline V lookup: CDR1 MNHEY, CDR2 SVGAGI. The CDR3 bases are TGTGCCAGCGGGAGTTCCGGGGAGCTGTTTTTT. This sequence encodes CASGSSGELFF.

This sequence joins TRBV27 and TRBJ1-1; 7 bases align to TRBD1. Trimming at V came to 8 bases and at J to 1 base, leaving 28 bases not matched to a gene. Germline lookup yields CDR1 MNHEY and CDR2 SMNVEV (reference sequence). There are 21 residues in the CDR3. The CDR3 sequence is CASHFQAPLPYLGTENTEAFF. Here the CDR3 DNA reads TGTGCCAGCCATTTCCAAGCCCCCCTCCCCTACCTGGGGACAGAGAACACTGAAGCTTTCTTT.

V usage is TRBV30 and J usage is TRBJ1-5; the D is unclear. V was trimmed by 0 bases and J by 3 bases, leaving 12 bases between them. Germline CDR1 and CDR2: GTSNPN and SVGIG (reference sequence). CDR3 size: 15 residues. Written as DNA, the CDR3 is TGTGCCTGGAGTGTACTCCTGAGCTACAATCAGCCCCAGCATTTT. Protein product: CAWSVLLSYNQPQHF.

V gene TRBV11-2 combines with J gene TRBJ2-1, with TRBD1 matching over 10 bases. Germline trimming cut 3 bases from V and 6 bases from J; bases unmatched to any gene: 5. Germline-derived CDR1 and CDR2 are SGHAT and FQNNGV. This CDR3 region has 15 residues. Here the CDR3 DNA reads TGTGCCAGCAGCTTCACCGGGACAGGGGCCAATGAGCAGTTCTTC. Its protein is CASSFTGTGANEQFF.

This sequence joins TRBV27 and TRBJ1-2; a possible D gene is TRBD1 (6 bases). The CDR3 extends over 13 amino acids. Germline CDR1 is MNHEY and CDR2 is SMNVEV (reference sequence). V was trimmed by 1 base and J by 8 bases, leaving 11 bases between them. The CDR3 region has the DNA TGTGCCAGCAGTTTATACGGGGGCGAAGGCTACACCTTC. Protein sequence: CASSLYGGEGYTF.

The chain links TRBV5-6 to TRBJ2-6; D perhaps matches TRBD1 (5 bases). V was trimmed by 4 bases and J by 3 bases, leaving 8 bases between them. The germline gives CDR1 SGHDT, CDR2 YYEEEE. The CDR3 loop spans 14 amino acids. This chain's CDR3 is CASSLGLGANVLTF. The CDR3 DNA follows: TGTGCCAGCAGCCTGGGGCTTGGGGCCAACGTCCTGACTTTC.

The rearrangement links TRBV15 to TRBJ1-4; 7 positions agree with TRBD1. Germline lookup yields CDR1 LNHNV and CDR2 YYDKDF (reference sequence). CDR3 length equals 13 residues. V shed 8 bases, J shed 3 bases, and the junction held 3 bases outside the gene matches. The CDR3 loop is CATPGQSNEKLFF. DNA for the CDR3: TGTGCCACCCCGGGACAGTCTAATGAAAAACTGTTTTTT. Full variable domain (remainder filled in from reference TRBV15 and TRBJ1-4): DAMVIQNPRYQVTQFGKPVTLSCSQTLNHNVMYWYQQKSSQAPKLLFHYYDKDFNNEADTPDNFQSRRPNTSFCFLDIRSPGLGDTAMYLCATPGQSNEKLFFGSGTQLSVL.